Described below is a single T cell receptor beta chain sequence and its context. Its target is unknown. This entry comes from a study of vaccination and CD4 T cells after COVID-19. Study information: The convalescent group had six males, four females, seven Caucasians, two Asians, one multiracial. Between diagnosis and the drawing of post-COVID samples lay a median roughly 91 days (range 35 to 161).

Germline lookup yields CDR1 ENHRY and CDR2 SYGVKD. The CDR3 is made up of 15 amino acids. The V and J ends lost 4 bases and 0 bases respectively, with 11 bases between them. The treatment: approximately nine-day PBMC culture with coronavirus spike peptide pools or control peptides (ViraFEST assay). Via ViraFEST, peptide pools expanded antigen-specific T cells before TCR sequencing. With the Oncomine TCR Beta short-read assay, DNA from cultured CD4+ T cells was sequenced. Genomic DNA from cultured CD4+ T cells was extracted. TCRdb re-derived calls from the PCR reads in MiXCR, one entry per CDR3 protein. The sample shows over 12,000 distinct CDR3 sequences, around 45% of them seen only once.

The sequence was collected from a human donor who had recovered from COVID-19. Sample: CD4+ T cells from blood, cultured in vitro. The J gene is TRBJ2-3, the V gene TRBV10-3, with a weak D call TRBD2 (6 bases). The DNA for the CDR3 is TGTGCCATCAGTGGGAGGGGCGGTAGCACAGATACGCAGTATTTT. Translated: CAISGRGGSTDTQYF.